This T cell receptor beta chain was observed in a study of blood T cell repertoires in COVID-19. Overall study context: COVID-19 samples from acute and convalescent phases originated in the United States, Italy and Spain. The analysed material was cDNA or gDNA that came from T cells, B-cell-depleted T cells, or PBMCs.

Germline-derived CDR1 and CDR2 are LGHDT and YNNKEL (reference sequence). The CDR3 has 17 amino acids. V gave up 5 bases and J gave up 0 bases; unmatched junction bases: 9. How the authors handled the data: Scientists estimated how many nucleated cells there were by amplifying reference gene primers. Repertoires were generated with immunoSEQ multiplex PCR, while TCRdb's copy carries only in-frame clones and drops some. V, J and clone size are those of that table, while D and trimming were read from the DNA. Of about 400,000 clones detected, around 90% appear once; the ten largest clones hold roughly 1.2%.

Sequencing was done on a sample of peripheral blood. The J gene is TRBJ2-3, the V gene TRBV3-1 (or the pseudogene TRBV3-2); 9 bases agree with TRBD2. This sequence was found in a man aged 40-50 years with acute or convalescent COVID-19. This CDR3 is CASSARRSGGSTDTQYF. CDR3 in DNA: TGTGCCAGCAGCGCTCGTCGTAGCGGGGGAAGCACAGATACGCAGTATTTT.